Shown below are 19 T cell receptor beta chains from a single sample sequenced in a study of cytomegalovirus exposure and HLA in healthy donors. It was with 60 Vbeta and 13 Jbeta primers that the PCR ran. Some clones are missing from TCRdb's copy, which holds only in-frame ones; the method was immunoSEQ multiplex PCR. Here the sample spans more than 150,000 clones, roughly 87% being singletons. The specimen sequenced was PBMCs. The source is a man in his forties or fifties in good health and CMV-seronegative.

The V call is TRBV6-5, the J call TRBJ1-1; D is undetermined. The V end was cut by 4 bases, the J end by 4 bases, with 4 bases between. The CDR3 sequence is 11 residues long. Germline V gene sequence: CDR1 MNHEY, CDR2 SVGAGI. CDR3 region: CASSFLTEAFF. CDR3 sequence (DNA): TGTGCCAGCAGTTTCCTCACTGAAGCTTTCTTT.

The V and J genes are TRBV2 and TRBJ2-5; TRBD2 matches 12 bases. With 4 bases clipped from V and 5 bases from J, the junction kept 8 bases outside the gene matches. There are 16 residues in the CDR3. Germline loops: CDR1 SNHLY, CDR2 FYNNEI. The CDR3 region has the DNA TGTGCCAGCAGTGGTTCTAGCGGGAGGGCCGGGGAGACCCAGTACTTC. It specifies CASSGSSGRAGETQYF.

The count of this clone is one. The rearrangement uses TRBV30 and TRBJ1-3; 7 bases match TRBD1. Germline V lookup: CDR1 GTSNPN, CDR2 SVGIG (reference sequence). The CDR3 covers 14 residues. Germline trimming cut 4 bases from V and 2 bases from J; bases unmatched to any gene: 5. In nucleotides, the CDR3 is TGTGCCTGGACCCGAGGGACAGCTGGAAACACCATATATTTT. Translation: CAWTRGTAGNTIYF. Combining the CDR3 with reference TRBV30 and TRBJ1-3 gives the whole variable domain SQTIHQWPATLVQPVGSPLSLECTVEGTSNPNLYWYRQAAGRGLQLLFYSVGIGQISSEVPQNLSASRPQDRQFILSSKKLLLSDSGFYLCAWTRGTAGNTIYFGEGSWLTVV.

This chain links TRBV28 with TRBJ2-1; the D gene is possibly TRBD2 (6 bases). The CDR3 runs to 14 residues. CDR1 and CDR2 from the germline V gene are MDHEN and SYDVKM. Trimming cost V 1 base and J 9 bases, with 13 bases left between them. CDR3 in amino acids: CASSLFSGGSEQFF. The CDR3, as DNA: TGTGCCAGCAGTTTATTTTCAGGAGGGAGTGAGCAGTTCTTC.

The V call is TRBV30, the J call TRBJ1-1; TRBD1 agrees at 7 bases. Germline loops: CDR1 GTSNPN, CDR2 SVGIG (reference sequence). J gave up 0 bases and V 4 bases, and 5 bases lay outside the gene matches. CDR3 length: 14 residues. The CDR3 is CAWKSGQMNTEAFF. The CDR3 coding sequence is TGTGCCTGGAAATCGGGACAGATGAACACTGAAGCTTTCTTT.

V usage is TRBV5-1 and J usage is TRBJ1-2, with TRBD1 as a possible D gene (5 bases). CDR1 is SGHRS, CDR2 YFSETQ, per germline. The CDR3 is 13 amino acids. Trimming removed 2 bases from V and 4 bases from J, with 9 bases in between. DNA for the CDR3: TGCGCCAGCAGCTTTGACAGTACCTATGGCTACACCTTC. Amino acid sequence: CASSFDSTYGYTF.

This rearrangement joins TRBV28 to TRBJ1-2, with TRBD1 matching over 10 bases. The CDR3 runs 15 residues. Trimming took 5 bases from V and 9 from J; bases not matched to a gene: 12. CDR1 and CDR2 (germline): MDHEN, SYDVKM. The CDR3 DNA reads TGTGCCAGCAGTGTATCGATGGGACAGGGGACTAGCTACACCTTC. Translation gives CASSVSMGQGTSYTF.

The chain couples TRBV19 to TRBJ1-5; D is possibly TRBD1 (5 bases). Germline CDR1 is LNHDA and CDR2 is SQIVND (reference sequence). Trimming shortened V by 5 bases and J by 2 bases, and 13 bases separated the two germline ends. This CDR3 region has 15 residues. CDR3 loop: CASSSGSGGNQPQHF. For the CDR3, the DNA is TGTGCCAGTAGTTCGGGATCGGGGGGCAATCAGCCCCAGCATTTT.

This chain uses TRBV12-2 with TRBJ2-5; TRBD1 is the table's D call, not checked against the DNA. TRBV12-2 is designated a pseudogene. This CDR3 has 17 residues. CDR3 sequence (DNA): TGTGCAAGTCGCTTAGATCCGACAGGGGAGGGAGAAGAGACCCAGTACTTC. It specifies CASRLDPTGEGEETQYF.

This chain uses TRBV6-5 with TRBJ2-1, with 10 nucleotides matching TRBD2. J gave up 10 bases and V 5 bases, and 11 bases lay outside the gene matches. Germline CDR1 is MNHEY and CDR2 is SVGAGI. CDR3 size: 15 residues. CDR3 protein: CASSPTSGFRSEQFF. CDR3 nucleotide sequence: TGTGCCAGCAGTCCGACTAGCGGGTTCAGGAGCGAGCAGTTCTTC.

The V gene is TRBV18, the J gene TRBJ2-1; 11 bases are a match to TRBD1. Germline trimming cut 4 bases from V and 7 bases from J; bases unmatched to any gene: 9. This CDR3 is 16 amino acids long. Germline assignment: CDR1 KGHSH and CDR2 LQKENI. The CDR3 nucleotides read TGTGCCAGCTCACGCGCCGGGACAGGGGGGATGAATGAGCAGTTCTTC. Translation: CASSRAGTGGMNEQFF.

The genes are TRBV11-2 and TRBJ1-1; TRBD1 aligns across 11 bases. The ends lost 1 base at V and 4 bases at J; junction bases unmatched: 14. The CDR3 spans 19 residues. Germline assignment: CDR1 SGHAT and CDR2 FQNNGV. CDR3 DNA: TGTGCCAGCAGCTTAGGGTATAGGACAGGGGGCGAGTGGACCACTGAAGCTTTCTTT. Protein: CASSLGYRTGGEWTTEAFF.

This clone has just a few counts. The rearrangement links TRBV19 to TRBJ1-3; D is unresolved. This CDR3 spans 12 amino acids. V lost 3 bases and J lost 8, with 8 bases in between. Per the germline V gene, CDR1 is LNHDA and CDR2 is SQIVND (reference sequence). CDR3 region: CASSIWQDTIYF. The CDR3 DNA follows: TGTGCCAGTAGTATTTGGCAAGACACCATATATTTT.

The chain is built from TRBV9 and TRBJ2-5, with D possibly TRBD2 on 5 matching bases. This CDR3 region has 15 residues. Germline loops: CDR1 SGDLS, CDR2 YYNGEE. Trimming took off 4 bases at V and 0 bases at J, with 13 bases between the two ends. The CDR3 region is CASSSNTGNQETQYF. The CDR3 DNA follows: TGTGCCAGCAGCTCTAATACCGGGAACCAAGAGACCCAGTACTTC. Full variable domain (missing parts from reference TRBV9 and TRBJ2-5): DSGVTQTPKHLITATGQRVTLRCSPRSGDLSVYWYQQSLDQGLQFLIQYYNGEERAKGNILERFSAQQFPDLHSELNLSSLELGDSALYFCASSSNTGNQETQYFGPGTRLLVL.

A single count supports this clone. One end of the junction fails to match germline, which may point to a read error. V and J are TRBV30 and TRBJ2-7; tentatively, D is TRBD2 (5 bases). Germline V CDR1 and CDR2: GTSNPN, SVGIG (reference sequence). The CDR3 has 10 residues. The CDR3 loop is CAWRDSDLFF. CDR3 in DNA: TGTGCCTGGAGGGACTCGGACCTCTTCTTC.

This clone was detected only a few times. This chain connects TRBV28 to TRBJ2-2; the match to TRBD1 covers 10 bases. The V segment lost 5 bases and the J segment 8 bases; nucleotides outside the gene matches: 5. The V gene's germline CDR1 is MDHEN and CDR2 SYDVKM. The CDR3 covers 14 residues. CDR3 bases: TGTGCCAGCAGTAGGACAGGGGGGACAGGGGAGCTGTTTTTT. Translation: CASSRTGGTGELFF.

V gene TRBV9 combines with J gene TRBJ2-3, with 11 bases fitting TRBD2. After removal of 2 bases from V and 1 base from J, the junction contained 3 bases not matched to a gene. Germline V gene data show CDR1 as SGDLS and CDR2 as YYNGEE. The CDR3 is 16 residues long. The chain's CDR3 is CASSVLTSGGTDTQYF. Here the CDR3 DNA reads TGTGCCAGCAGCGTCCTGACTAGCGGGGGCACAGATACGCAGTATTTT.

V is TRBV10-3 and J is TRBJ2-5; 12 positions match TRBD1. CDR1 and CDR2 from the germline V gene are ENHRY and SYGVKD. The CDR3 consists of 16 residues. The J segment lost 5 bases and the V segment lost 6 bases, leaving 10 bases of the junction unmatched. CDR3 in amino acids: CAIRAGQGAKSETQYF. CDR3 sequence (DNA): TGTGCCATCAGAGCGGGACAGGGGGCGAAATCGGAGACCCAGTACTTC.

This clone has only a few counts. The rearrangement uses TRBV7-8 and TRBJ2-2, with a weak D call TRBD2 (6 bases). The V gene lost 5 bases and the J gene lost 3 bases, with 16 bases spanning the gap. There are 16 residues in the CDR3. Germline lookup yields CDR1 SGHVS and CDR2 FQNEAQ. As DNA, the CDR3 is TGTGCCAGCAGCCCCCCGGGCGGGACCGACACCGGGGAGCTGTTTTTT. Amino acid sequence: CASSPPGGTDTGELFF.